Included here is one TCR beta chain sequence, with context. What it recognizes is unknown. This entry is derived from a study of OX40 agonist ivuxolimab in advanced cancers. Study context: Those enrolled were 82.7% male, with a mean age of about 66 years and ages from 23 to 79. Study-wide results and caveats: CD4+ and CD8+ blood T cells expanded clonally by week 6 at 0.1 to 3.0 mg/kg.

The CDR3 contains 14 residues. V was clipped by 2 bases and J by 9 bases; unmatched bases: 5. Germline CDR1 is SGHNT and CDR2 is YYREEE (reference sequence). The table came from immunoSEQ multiplex PCR; TCRdb's copy has only in-frame clones and leaves some out. Of over 95,000 clones detected, around 90% appear once; the ten largest clones hold around 0.3%. This rearrangement joins TRBV5-4 to TRBJ2-7, with 13 bases fitting TRBD2. Source: CD4+ or CD8+ T cells sorted from blood, taken in a trial of the OX40 agonist ivuxolimab. This receptor was taken from an adult with an advanced solid tumor such as melanoma, head and neck, liver or kidney cancer. The CDR3 region is CASSFGLAGVRQYF. The CDR3 DNA reads as TGTGCCAGCAGCTTTGGACTAGCGGGAGTACGGCAGTACTTC.